This TCR beta chain was sequenced for a study of cytomegalovirus exposure and HLA in healthy donors. General study points: In terms of immune exposure information, only CMV serostatus was available. As a later analysis revealed, most CMV-associated TCR beta chains appeared HLA-restricted. Among TCR beta chains, those listed as cytomegalovirus-associated numbered roughly 150.

The PCR ran on 60 Vbeta and 13 Jbeta primers. Sequencing was performed with immunoSEQ multiplex PCR; in TCRdb, only in-frame clones are kept and a portion is missing. The sample shows about 150,000 clones, more than 70% of them seen only once. This clone showed up just a few times. The antigen is undetermined. Germline V gene lookup returns CDR1 MNHEY and CDR2 SVGAGI. CDR3 size: 16 residues. V gave up 2 bases and J gave up 4 bases; unmatched junction bases: 7. The source of this sequence is a middle-aged woman in good health and CMV-seropositive. V gene TRBV6-5 combines with J gene TRBJ1-2, with 10 bases that match TRBD1. Sequenced material: PBMCs. The CDR3 DNA sequence: TGTGCCAGCAGTTACCTACGGACAGGGGGAGGCTATGGCTACACCTTC. The encoded protein is CASSYLRTGGGYGYTF.